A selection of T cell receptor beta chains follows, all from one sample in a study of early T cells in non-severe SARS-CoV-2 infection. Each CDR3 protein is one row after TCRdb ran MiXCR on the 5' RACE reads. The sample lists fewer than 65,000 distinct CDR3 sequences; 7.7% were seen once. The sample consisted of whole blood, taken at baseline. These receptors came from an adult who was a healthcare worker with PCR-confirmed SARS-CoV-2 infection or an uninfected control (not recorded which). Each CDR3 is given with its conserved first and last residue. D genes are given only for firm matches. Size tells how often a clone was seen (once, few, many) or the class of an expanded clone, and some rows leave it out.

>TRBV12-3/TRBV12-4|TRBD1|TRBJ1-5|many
CASSFQGQGVGGNQPQHF
TGTGCCAGCAGTTTTCAGGGACAGGGGGTAGGGGGCAATCAGCCCCAGCATTTT
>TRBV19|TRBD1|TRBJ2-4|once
CASSADRTGGIQYF
TGTGCCAGTAGTGCGGACAGGACTGGGGGCATTCAGTACTTC
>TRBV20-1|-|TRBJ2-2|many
CSASLVGRTTGELFF
TGCAGTGCTAGTTTAGTAGGCAGAACTACCGGGGAGCTGTTTTTT
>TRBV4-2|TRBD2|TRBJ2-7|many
CASSPSLAGGAFHEQYF
TGTGCCAGCAGCCCTAGCCTAGCGGGCGGCGCTTTCCACGAGCAGTACTTC
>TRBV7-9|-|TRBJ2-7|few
CASSLPARGGEQYF
TGTGCCAGCAGCCTACCCGCCAGGGGGGGCGAGCAGTACTTC
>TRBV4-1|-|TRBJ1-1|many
CASSQDLGEGNTEAFF
TGCGCCAGCAGCCAAGATCTTGGGGAAGGTAACACTGAAGCTTTCTTT
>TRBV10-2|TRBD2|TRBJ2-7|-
CASTASGSYEQYF
TGCGCCAGCACCGCTAGCGGATCCTACGAGCAGTACTTC
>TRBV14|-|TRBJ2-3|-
CASSQAGSSDTQYF
TGTGCCAGCAGCCAAGCGGGAAGTTCAGATACGCAGTATTTT
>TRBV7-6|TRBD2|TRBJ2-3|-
CASSPGAGESTDTQYF
TGTGCCAGCAGCCCTGGGGCGGGAGAGTCCACAGATACGCAGTATTTT
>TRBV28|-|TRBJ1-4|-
CASSPAPATNEKLFF
TGTGCCAGCAGTCCCGCTCCCGCAACTAATGAAAAACTGTTTTTT
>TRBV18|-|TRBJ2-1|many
CASSPGTVYNEQFF
TGTGCCAGCTCACCGGGGACTGTATACAATGAGCAGTTCTTC
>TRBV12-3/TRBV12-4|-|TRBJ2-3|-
CASTARTTWTDTQYF
TGTGCCAGCACCGCGCGGACGACGTGGACAGATACGCAGTATTTT
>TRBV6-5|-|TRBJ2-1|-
CASSYLSEQFF
TGTGCCAGCAGTTATCTGAGTGAGCAGTTCTTC
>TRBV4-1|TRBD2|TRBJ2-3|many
CASSQDGSGGASTDTQYF
TGCGCCAGCAGCCAAGATGGTAGCGGGGGTGCTAGCACAGATACGCAGTATTTT
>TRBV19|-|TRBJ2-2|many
CASREGGPLSGELFF
TGTGCCAGTAGGGAAGGAGGGCCCTTGTCCGGGGAGCTGTTTTTT
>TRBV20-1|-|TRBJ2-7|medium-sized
CSATRQEQYF
TGCAGTGCTACCCGACAGGAGCAGTACTTC
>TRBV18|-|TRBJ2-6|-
CASSRAGTFSGANVLTF
TGTGCCAGCTCGAGGGCAGGGACTTTCTCTGGGGCCAACGTCCTGACTTTC
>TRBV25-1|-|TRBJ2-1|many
CASSDSIIGPGESDYPIEFF
TGTGCCAGCAGTGACTCCATTATCGGGCCCGGCGAATCGGACTACCCGATTGAGTTCTTC
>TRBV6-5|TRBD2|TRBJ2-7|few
CASNTILAGSSEQYF
TGTGCCAGCAACACCATACTAGCGGGATCTTCCGAGCAGTACTTC
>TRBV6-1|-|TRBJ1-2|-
CASSENSQNYGYTF
TGTGCCAGCAGTGAAAATTCCCAAAACTATGGCTACACCTTC
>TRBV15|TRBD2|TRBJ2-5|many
CATSRGQSGSKRETQYF
TGTGCCACCAGCAGAGGCCAGAGCGGGAGTAAGCGAGAGACCCAGTACTTC
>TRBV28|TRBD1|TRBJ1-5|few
CASSLATGGLGRNQPQHF
TGTGCCAGCAGTTTGGCGACAGGGGGCCTTGGGCGCAATCAGCCCCAGCATTTT
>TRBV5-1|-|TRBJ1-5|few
CASSLGGDYQPQHF
TGCGCCAGCAGCTTGGGGGGCGACTATCAGCCCCAGCATTTT
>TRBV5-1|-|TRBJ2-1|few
CASSLGSGRSYNEQFF
TGCGCCAGCAGCTTGGGTTCGGGGCGATCCTACAATGAGCAGTTCTTC
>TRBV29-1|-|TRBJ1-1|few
CSVEWGNTEAFF
TGCAGCGTTGAGTGGGGGAACACTGAAGCTTTCTTT
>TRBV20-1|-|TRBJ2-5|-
CSARGPGETQYF
TGCAGTGCTAGAGGGCCCGGAGAGACCCAGTACTTC
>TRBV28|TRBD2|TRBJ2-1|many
CASIFLAGGQNEQFF
TGTGCCAGCATTTTCCTAGCGGGAGGGCAGAATGAGCAGTTCTTC
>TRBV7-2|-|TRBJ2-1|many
CASSRDHEQFF
TGTGCCAGCAGCAGGGACCATGAGCAGTTCTTC
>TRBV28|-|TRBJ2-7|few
CASNSAGGGRMREQYF
TGTGCCAGCAACTCGGCTGGGGGGGGGCGGATGCGGGAGCAGTACTTC
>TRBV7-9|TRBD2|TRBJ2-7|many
CASSLTSGRVNEQYF
TGTGCCAGCAGCTTGACTAGCGGGAGAGTCAACGAGCAGTACTTC
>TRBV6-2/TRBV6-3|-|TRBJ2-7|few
CASSYNRLARSSYEQYF
TGTGCCAGCAGTTACAACAGGTTAGCGAGAAGCTCCTACGAGCAGTACTTC
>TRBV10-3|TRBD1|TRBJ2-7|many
CAIEDRAYEQYF
TGTGCCATCGAGGACAGGGCCTACGAGCAGTACTTC
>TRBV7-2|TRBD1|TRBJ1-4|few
CASSPQQGAGEKLFF
TGTGCCAGCAGCCCCCAACAGGGGGCGGGGGAAAAACTGTTTTTT
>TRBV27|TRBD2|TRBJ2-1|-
CATRTSVYNEQFF
TGTGCCACCCGGACTAGCGTCTACAATGAGCAGTTCTTC
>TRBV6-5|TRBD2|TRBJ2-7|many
CASMIAGGNEQYF
TGTGCCAGCATGATAGCGGGAGGCAACGAGCAGTACTTC
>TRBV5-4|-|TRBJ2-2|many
CASSLGSGTGELFF
TGTGCCAGCAGCTTGGGTTCGGGAACCGGGGAGCTGTTTTTT
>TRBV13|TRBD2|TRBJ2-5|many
CASSLSAIGTSGSTQYF
TGTGCCAGCAGCTTAAGCGCCATAGGGACTAGCGGGAGTACCCAGTACTTC
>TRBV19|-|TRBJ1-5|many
CASTTGWGNQPQHF
TGTGCCAGTACCACGGGATGGGGCAATCAGCCCCAGCATTTT
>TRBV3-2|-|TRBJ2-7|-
CASSQLTSGYEQYF
TGTGCCAGCAGCCAGCTAACTAGCGGTTACGAGCAGTACTTC
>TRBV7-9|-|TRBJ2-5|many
CASRAEETGGETQYF
TGTGCCAGCAGAGCAGAGGAGACAGGAGGCGAGACCCAGTACTTC
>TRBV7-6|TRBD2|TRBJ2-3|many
CASAGVTDTQYF
TGTGCCAGCGCGGGGGTAACAGATACGCAGTATTTT
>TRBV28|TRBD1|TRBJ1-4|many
CASSSQGAANEKLFF
TGTGCCAGCAGTTCACAGGGGGCTGCTAATGAAAAACTGTTTTTT
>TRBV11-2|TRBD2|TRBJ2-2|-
CASSRQSGSPNTGELFF
TGTGCCAGCAGCCGTCAGAGCGGGAGCCCCAACACCGGGGAGCTGTTTTTT
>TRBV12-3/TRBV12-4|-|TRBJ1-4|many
CASKFQHNEKLFF
TGTGCCAGCAAGTTTCAGCATAATGAAAAACTGTTTTTT
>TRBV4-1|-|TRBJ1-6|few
CASSQDGREGSPLHF
TGCGCCAGCAGCCAAGATGGCAGGGAGGGATCACCCCTCCACTTT
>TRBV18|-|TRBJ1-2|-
CASSPPSGNYGHTF
TGTGCCAGCTCACCACCCTCGGGTAACTATGGCCACACCTTC
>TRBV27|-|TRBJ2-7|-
CASSDEYEQYF
TGTGCCAGCTCCGATGAGTACGAGCAGTACTTC
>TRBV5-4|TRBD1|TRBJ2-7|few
CASSPQGAVNEQYF
TGTGCCAGCTCGCCTCAGGGGGCAGTAAACGAGCAGTACTTC
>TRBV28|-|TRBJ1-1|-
CASSTGSGNTEAFF
TGTGCCAGCAGTACCGGAAGCGGGAACACTGAAGCTTTCTTT
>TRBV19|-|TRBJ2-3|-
CASSIGGPDTQYF
TGTGCCAGTAGTATAGGGGGGCCAGATACGCAGTATTTT
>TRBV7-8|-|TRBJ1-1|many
CASSSPPGAGKAFF
TGTGCCAGCAGCTCACCACCGGGGGCAGGGAAGGCTTTCTTT
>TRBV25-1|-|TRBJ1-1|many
CASSDFDAEAFF
TGTGCCAGCAGTGATTTTGACGCTGAAGCTTTCTTT
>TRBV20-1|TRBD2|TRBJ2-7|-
CSARLAGRYEQYF
TGCAGTGCTAGACTAGCGGGGAGGTACGAGCAGTACTTC
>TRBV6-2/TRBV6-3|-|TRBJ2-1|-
CASSSRGSGYDEQFF
TGTGCCAGCAGCTCCCGAGGGAGTGGCTACGATGAGCAGTTCTTC